These T cell receptor beta chains were read from a single sample in a study of T-cell memory formation after mild COVID-19. In TCRdb, the 5' RACE reads were re-called with MiXCR into one record per CDR3 protein. This table holds approximately 580,000 distinct CDR3 sequences, over 20% found once. Sample: PBMCs or a T cell subset sorted from them (not recorded which). These receptors were obtained from an adult woman who had mild COVID-19 (a few samples of this study predate the infection). Cell type and time point are not known. Both conserved end residues are part of each CDR3. D genes are given only for firm matches. Clone size is stated in some rows and not others, as once, few, many or a class when expanded.

d_call j_call v_call clone_size cdr3_aa cdr3_nt
TRBD1 TRBJ1-1 TRBV19 . CASNSGTGLTEAFF TGTGCCAGTAATTCCGGGACAGGCCTCACTGAAGCTTTCTTT
TRBD2 TRBJ2-7 TRBV12-3/TRBV12-4 . CASMPGLAVYEQYF TGTGCCAGCATGCCGGGACTAGCGGTCTACGAGCAGTACTTC
. TRBJ1-2 TRBV5-6 few CASSPTKDSYYTF TGTGCCAGCAGCCCCACGAAGGACAGTTACTACACCTTC
. TRBJ2-7 TRBV20-1 few CSARVGSDSYEQYF TGCAGTGCTAGAGTCGGCTCCGACTCCTACGAGCAGTACTTC
. TRBJ1-5 TRBV4-3 . CASSQETPGQPQHF TGCGCCAGCAGCCAAGAAACTCCGGGGCAGCCCCAGCATTTT
. TRBJ2-7 TRBV5-1 . CASSAPPGTTASYEQYF TGCGCCAGCAGCGCACCCCCCGGGACAACTGCTTCCTACGAGCAGTACTTC
. TRBJ1-5 TRBV19 . CATTTGTHNQPQHF TGTGCCACCACGACCGGGACACACAATCAGCCCCAGCATTTT
TRBD2 TRBJ2-7 TRBV7-8 few CASSSRGTSIFFWGYEQYF TGTGCCAGCAGCTCACGCGGGACTAGCATCTTCTTTTGGGGATACGAGCAGTACTTC
. TRBJ2-1 TRBV4-2 . CASKGSGLNEQFF TGTGCCAGCAAGGGGTCAGGTTTGAATGAGCAGTTCTTC
. TRBJ2-7 TRBV15 few CATSGPGTEAYEQYF TGTGCCACCAGCGGACCTGGGACCGAAGCCTACGAGCAGTACTTC
. TRBJ2-3 TRBV10-3 . CAISELGTISTDTQYF TGTGCCATCAGTGAATTAGGGACAATCAGCACAGATACGCAGTATTTT
. TRBJ2-5 TRBV5-1 few CASSPHIQETQYF TGCGCCAGCAGCCCTCACATCCAAGAGACCCAGTACTTC
. TRBJ1-4 TRBV4-3 . CASSQPGATNEKLFF TGCGCCAGCAGCCAGCCGGGAGCAACTAATGAAAAACTGTTTTTT
TRBD2 TRBJ2-3 TRBV3-1 . CASSQPGLAPYTQYF TGTGCCAGCAGCCAACCGGGACTAGCGCCTTATACGCAGTATTTT
TRBD2 TRBJ2-1 TRBV6-6 . CASSYLGLAGRGNEQFF TGTGCCAGCAGTTACCTAGGACTAGCGGGGAGGGGCAATGAGCAGTTCTTC
TRBD2 TRBJ2-1 TRBV7-9 few CASSWIGGDEQFF TGTGCCAGCAGCTGGATTGGGGGGGATGAGCAGTTCTTC
. TRBJ1-2 TRBV29-1 few CSVEDRSYTF TGCAGCGTTGAAGACAGGAGCTACACCTTC
. TRBJ1-1 TRBV7-2 few CASSLPLDDTEAFF TGTGCCAGCAGCTTGCCCTTAGATGACACTGAAGCTTTCTTT
. TRBJ2-3 TRBV29-1 . CSVESFPDTQYF TGCAGCGTTGAGAGCTTTCCGGATACGCAGTATTTT
. TRBJ2-5 TRBV5-6 . CASSTPLGVETQYF TGTGCCAGCAGTACCCCTCTTGGGGTTGAGACCCAGTACTTC
. TRBJ1-2 TRBV20-1 few CSARDGTSNYGYTF TGCAGTGCTAGAGATGGGACAAGTAACTATGGCTACACCTTC
TRBD2 TRBJ2-3 TRBV29-1 . CSASGRDTQYF TGCAGCGCTAGCGGTAGAGATACGCAGTATTTT
TRBD1 TRBJ2-7 TRBV4-1 . CASSPGRGYGYEQYF TGCGCCAGCAGCCCCGGCAGGGGGTATGGATACGAGCAGTACTTC
TRBD2 TRBJ2-1 TRBV6-5 . CASNQLAGGNEQFF TGTGCCAGCAATCAACTAGCGGGGGGCAATGAGCAGTTCTTC
. TRBJ1-1 TRBV7-9 few CASSLQGQGLAFF TGTGCCAGCAGCTTACAGGGTCAAGGGTTGGCTTTCTTT
. TRBJ2-5 TRBV10-3 . CAISEPDSQETQYF TGTGCCATCAGTGAGCCGGACAGCCAAGAGACCCAGTACTTC
TRBD1 TRBJ1-4 TRBV2 few CASSATQGAGNEKLFF TGTGCCAGCAGTGCGACCCAGGGGGCAGGGAATGAAAAACTGTTTTTT
. TRBJ1-2 TRBV6-1 . CASSEGYYYGYTF TGTGCCAGCAGTGAAGGCTACTATTATGGCTACACCTTC
TRBD1 TRBJ2-3 TRBV24-1 . CATSDLQGAQGTQYF TGTGCCACCAGTGATTTGCAGGGGGCGCAGGGTACGCAGTATTTT
TRBD1 TRBJ2-7 TRBV7-8 few CASSLDREHEQYF TGTGCCAGCAGCTTGGACAGGGAGCACGAGCAGTACTTC
. TRBJ1-1 TRBV9 . CASSVGGGRGLMNTEAFF TGTGCCAGCAGCGTAGGAGGAGGCAGGGGACTGATGAACACTGAAGCTTTCTTT
. TRBJ2-2 TRBV5-6 . CASSLRMGDTGELFF TGTGCCAGCAGCTTGCGGATGGGGGACACCGGGGAGCTGTTTTTT
TRBD2 TRBJ2-1 TRBV7-3 . CASSPAGGPFNEQFF TGTGCCAGCAGCCCTGCGGGGGGGCCTTTCAATGAGCAGTTCTTC
TRBD2 TRBJ2-1 TRBV6-5 . CASSNTAGGFIGEQFF TGTGCCAGCAGCAATACAGCGGGGGGGTTTATCGGTGAGCAGTTCTTC
. TRBJ2-2 TRBV7-2 many CASSTVGTGELFF TGTGCCAGCAGCACGGTTGGCACCGGGGAGCTGTTTTTT
TRBD2 TRBJ2-1 TRBV7-6 . CASSLAASGRAHEQFF TGTGCCAGCAGCTTAGCAGCTAGCGGGAGGGCACATGAGCAGTTCTTC
. TRBJ1-2 TRBV6-2/TRBV6-3 . CASSKMGKSGYTF TGTGCCAGCAGTAAGATGGGAAAAAGTGGCTACACCTTC
. TRBJ2-7 TRBV12-3/TRBV12-4 . CASSLKADSSYEQYF TGTGCCAGCAGTTTAAAGGCGGACAGCTCCTACGAGCAGTACTTC
. TRBJ2-1 TRBV5-1 . CASSLQGPYNEQFF TGCGCCAGCAGCTTACAGGGCCCCTACAATGAGCAGTTCTTC
TRBD2 TRBJ2-1 TRBV12-3/TRBV12-4 . CASSFSGGYFEQFF TGTGCCAGCAGTTTTTCGGGGGGGTATTTTGAGCAGTTCTTC
. TRBJ2-5 TRBV20-1 few CSAVSGQFQETQYF TGCAGTGCCGTCTCAGGGCAGTTTCAAGAGACCCAGTACTTC
. TRBJ1-2 TRBV3-1 few CASSQVLGAGYTF TGTGCCAGCAGCCAAGTCCTCGGAGCAGGCTACACCTTC
. TRBJ2-2 TRBV20-1 . CSANRNTGELFF TGCAGTGCTAACAGAAACACCGGGGAGCTGTTTTTT
. TRBJ1-5 TRBV3-1 once CASSSQGESNQPQHF TGTGCCAGCAGCTCCCAAGGGGAGAGCAATCAGCCCCAGCATTTT
. TRBJ1-6 TRBV11-2 many CASSLVAGGSYNSPLHF TGTGCCAGCAGCTTAGTGGCCGGGGGCTCTTATAATTCACCCCTCCACTTT